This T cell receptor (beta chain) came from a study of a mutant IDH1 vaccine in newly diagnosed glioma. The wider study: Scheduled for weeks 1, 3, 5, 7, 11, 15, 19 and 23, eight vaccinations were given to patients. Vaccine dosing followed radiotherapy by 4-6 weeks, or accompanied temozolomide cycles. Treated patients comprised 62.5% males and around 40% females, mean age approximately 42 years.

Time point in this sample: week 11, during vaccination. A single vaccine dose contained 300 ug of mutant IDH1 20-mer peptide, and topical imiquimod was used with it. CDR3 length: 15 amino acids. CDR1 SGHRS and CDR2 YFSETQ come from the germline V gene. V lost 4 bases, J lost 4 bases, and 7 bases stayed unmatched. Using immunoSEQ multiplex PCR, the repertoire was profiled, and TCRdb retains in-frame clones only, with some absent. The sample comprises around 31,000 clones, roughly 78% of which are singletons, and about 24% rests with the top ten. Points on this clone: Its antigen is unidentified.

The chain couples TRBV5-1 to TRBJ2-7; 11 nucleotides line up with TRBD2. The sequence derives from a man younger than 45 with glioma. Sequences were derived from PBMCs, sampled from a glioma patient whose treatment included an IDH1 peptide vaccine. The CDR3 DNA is TGCGCCAGCAGCACGGGACTAGCGGAACCTTACGAGCAGTACTTC. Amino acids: CASSTGLAEPYEQYF.